These T cell receptor beta chains were read from a single sample in a study of identical twins. TCRdb analysed the 5' RACE reads with MiXCR anew, one entry per CDR3 protein. In the table there are about 900,000 distinct CDR3 sequences, 9% to 15% of which are singletons. These data are also associated with another study on yellow fever vaccine responses in identical twins.

What was sequenced was PBMCs. The source of these receptors is a woman younger than 35 in good health. The CDR3 runs from the conserved cysteine through the conserved F or W. The D gene is left open where the match is weak. Size is stated for part of the rows, as once, few or many counts, or as a class when the clone is expanded.

v_gene	d_gene	j_gene	abundance	CDR3nt	CDR3aa
TRBV2	TRBD1	TRBJ2-4	-	TGTGCCAGCAGTGACGGGACAGACGGCATTCAGTACTTC	CASSDGTDGIQYF
TRBV5-1	TRBD1	TRBJ2-1	many	TGCGCCAGCAGATTAGACAGGGTGAGGGTCAATGAGCAGTTCTTC	CASRLDRVRVNEQFF
TRBV20-1	TRBD1	TRBJ2-5	few	TGCAGTGCTAGAGACCTCTTCCGGGACAGGGATGAGACCCAGTACTTC	CSARDLFRDRDETQYF
TRBV12-3/TRBV12-4	-	TRBJ1-4	many	TGTGCCAGCAGTTTCGGCACTCTACTGTTTTTT	CASSFGTLLFF
TRBV29-1	-	TRBJ1-1	many	TGCAGCGTTGTACCAGGGTTGGCCACTGAAGCTTTCTTT	CSVVPGLATEAFF
TRBV5-1	TRBD1	TRBJ2-2	few	TGCGCCAGCAGCTGGACAGGGCCCACCGGGGAGCTGTTTTTT	CASSWTGPTGELFF
TRBV12-3/TRBV12-4	-	TRBJ1-2	many	TGTGCCAGCAGCCCCCCCGCGCGGTGGGTCTATGGCTACACCTTC	CASSPPARWVYGYTF
TRBV12-3/TRBV12-4	-	TRBJ1-6	-	TGTGCCAGCAGTTTCGGGGGGAATAATTCACCCCTCCACTTT	CASSFGGNNSPLHF
TRBV18	-	TRBJ2-7	few	TGTGCCAGCTCACCTAGGGGAAAAACGGGGTACGAGCAGTACTTC	CASSPRGKTGYEQYF
TRBV20-1	-	TRBJ2-7	-	TGCAGTGCTAGTAATTCGAACAACGAGCAGTACTTC	CSASNSNNEQYF
TRBV7-8	TRBD1	TRBJ2-6	few	TGTGCCAGCAGCCCACCGGGACAGGGAATTTCTGGGGCCAACGTCCTGACTTTC	CASSPPGQGISGANVLTF
TRBV10-3	TRBD2	TRBJ2-3	-	TGTGCCATCAGTGAAATTGAGCGGGAGACGACAGATACGCAGTATTTT	CAISEIERETTDTQYF
TRBV12-3/TRBV12-4	TRBD2	TRBJ2-2	-	TGTGCCAGCAGGTTCCGGACTAGCGGGACCGGGGAGCTGTATTTT	CASRFRTSGTGELYF
TRBV25-1	TRBD1	TRBJ2-7	few	TGTGCCAGCAGTTACAGGGGTAACGACGAGCAGTACTTC	CASSYRGNDEQYF
TRBV20-1	-	TRBJ1-1	-	TGCAGTGCTAGGCGTTCGGGGGGTAGAACTGAAGCTTTCTTT	CSARRSGGRTEAFF
TRBV12-3/TRBV12-4	TRBD2	TRBJ2-7	few	TGTGCCAGCAGAAACCCGGGACTAGCGGGAAACGAGCAGTACTTC	CASRNPGLAGNEQYF
TRBV14	-	TRBJ1-2	-	TGTGCCAGCAGCCATACAGGGTCTAATCGGAATGGCTACACCTTC	CASSHTGSNRNGYTF
TRBV5-1	-	TRBJ2-1	many	TGCGCCAGCAGCTTGGAAGGGGTAGGATCGGCAAGCTCCTACAATGAGCAGTTCTTC	CASSLEGVGSASSYNEQFF
TRBV5-1	-	TRBJ1-2	many	TGCGCCAGCAGCTTATCCAACAACTATGGCTACACCTTC	CASSLSNNYGYTF
TRBV10-3	TRBD2	TRBJ2-7	-	TGTGCCATCAGTTTCTCCGGGACTAAGTTTCCCTACGAGCAGTACTTC	CAISFSGTKFPYEQYF
TRBV5-1	TRBD2	TRBJ2-7	few	TGCGCCAGCAGCTTGATAGAGCTGGAGCGGGAGTTTGACGAGCAGTACTTC	CASSLIELEREFDEQYF
TRBV10-1	TRBD1	TRBJ2-7	many	TGCGCCAGCAGTGACCCCGGACAGGGCGACTACGAGCAGTACTTC	CASSDPGQGDYEQYF
TRBV4-1	TRBD1	TRBJ1-2	many	TGCGCCAGCAGCCAACCGACCAGGGGGCATAGCTATGGCTACACCTTC	CASSQPTRGHSYGYTF
TRBV19	-	TRBJ2-2	-	TGTGCCAGTAGTACTGTAATTGGCGGGGAGCTGTTTTTT	CASSTVIGGELFF
TRBV27	TRBD1	TRBJ1-2	few	TGTGCCAGCAGTCCGTCGACAGGGGGCGGCTATGGCTACACCTTC	CASSPSTGGGYGYTF
TRBV6-1	TRBD2	TRBJ2-3	many	TGTGCCAGCAGGTCCGGGACTAGCGGGAGCCGAACAGATACGCAGTATTTT	CASRSGTSGSRTDTQYF